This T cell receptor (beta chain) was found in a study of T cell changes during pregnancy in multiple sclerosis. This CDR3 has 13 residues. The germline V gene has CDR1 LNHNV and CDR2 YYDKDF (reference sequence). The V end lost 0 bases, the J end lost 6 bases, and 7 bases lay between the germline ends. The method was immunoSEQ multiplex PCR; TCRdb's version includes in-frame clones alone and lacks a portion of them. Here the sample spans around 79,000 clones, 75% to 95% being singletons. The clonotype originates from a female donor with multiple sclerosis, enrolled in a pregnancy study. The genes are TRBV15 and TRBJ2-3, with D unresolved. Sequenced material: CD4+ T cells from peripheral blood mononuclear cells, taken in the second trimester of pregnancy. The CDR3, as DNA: TGTGCCACCAGCAGAGATCGGCGGGATACGCAGTATTTT. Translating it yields CATSRDRRDTQYF.